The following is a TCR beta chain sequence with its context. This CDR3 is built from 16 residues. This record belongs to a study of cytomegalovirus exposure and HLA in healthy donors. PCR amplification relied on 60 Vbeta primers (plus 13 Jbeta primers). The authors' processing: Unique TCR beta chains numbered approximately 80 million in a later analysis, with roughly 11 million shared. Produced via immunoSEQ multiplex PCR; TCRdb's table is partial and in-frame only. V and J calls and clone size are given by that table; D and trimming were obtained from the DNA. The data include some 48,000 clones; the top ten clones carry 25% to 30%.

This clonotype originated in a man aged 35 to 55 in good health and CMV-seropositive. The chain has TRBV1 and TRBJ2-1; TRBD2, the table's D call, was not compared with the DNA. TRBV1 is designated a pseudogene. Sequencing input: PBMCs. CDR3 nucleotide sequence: TGCACCAGCAGCCAGGACGGGACTAGCGGGAACAATGAGCAGTTCTTC. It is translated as CTSSQDGTSGNNEQFF.